The next 31 T cell receptor beta chains were all read from a single sample in a study of shared clonotypes between healthy human individuals. Data came from immunoSEQ multiplex PCR; TCRdb stores just in-frame clones and leaves some out. Here the sample spans fewer than 850,000 clones, less than 95% being singletons. Specimen: memory CD8+ T cells from PBMCs. Subset: CD45RO+ cells pooled with CCR7-negative TemRA cells. The source of these receptors is a young man in good health. Some clones in this sample may be carry-over from other donors' samples.

This chain links TRBV27 with TRBJ2-7, with TRBD2 identical over 7 bases. Germline values: CDR1 MNHEY, CDR2 SMNVEV (reference sequence). The CDR3 length is 15 residues. After removal of 2 bases from V and 3 bases from J, the junction contained 7 bases not matched to a gene. The CDR3 loop is CASSLSGGRFYEQYF. CDR3 nucleotide sequence: TGTGCCAGCAGTTTAAGTGGCGGGAGATTCTACGAGCAGTACTTC.

The rearrangement joins TRBV13 to TRBJ2-6; possible D gene TRBD1, 6 bases. Germline CDR1 PRHDT, CDR2 FYEKMQ (reference sequence). The V and J ends lost 6 bases and 0 bases respectively, with 12 bases between them. This CDR3 spans 16 amino acids. CDR3 DNA: TGTGCCAGCAGTCCTAACAGGGTCTCTGGGGCCAACGTCCTGACTTTC. It encodes CASSPNRVSGANVLTF.

The V call is TRBV5-4, the J call TRBJ2-3, with TRBD2 matching over 7 bases. CDR3 length: 16 residues. Germline CDR1 reads SGHNT; CDR2 reads YYREEE (reference sequence). Losses at the gene ends were 4 bases for V and 8 bases for J; bases not matched to a gene: 16. Here the CDR3 DNA reads TGTGCCAGCAGCCCATGGGAGGGAGGAATTTTGTCTACGCAGTATTTT. Protein sequence: CASSPWEGGILSTQYF.

On this clone: This sample also contains other DNA sequences that code for the same CDR3. The V and J genes are TRBV10-2 and TRBJ2-1; D gene unclear. V was shortened by 0 bases and J by 7 bases, with 7 bases between the two germline ends. Germline V lookup: CDR1 WSHSY, CDR2 SAAADI. This CDR3 has 13 amino acids. The DNA of the CDR3 is TGCGCCAGCAGTGAGTCTAGAGGTAATGAGCAGTTCTTC. It translates to CASSESRGNEQFF.

This chain connects TRBV7-9 to TRBJ2-7; D is unresolved. The CDR3 consists of 16 residues. Trimming took off 6 bases at V and 3 bases at J, with 21 bases between the two ends. Germline values: CDR1 SEHNR, CDR2 FQNEAQ (reference sequence). The CDR3 loop reads CASSGVTDALYYEQYF. The CDR3 DNA follows: TGTGCCAGCAGTGGGGTAACAGACGCTCTTTACTACGAGCAGTACTTC.

J is TRBJ1-3 and V is TRBV5-6; the D is unclear. The CDR3 has 16 amino acids. Germline CDR1 SGHDT, CDR2 YYEEEE. With 0 bases removed from V and 3 bases from J, the gap between germline ends came to 13 bases. The CDR3 is CASSLASEGSGNTIYF. For the CDR3, the DNA is TGTGCCAGCAGCTTGGCCTCGGAGGGTAGTGGAAACACCATATATTTT. Complete variable domain (other parts from reference TRBV5-6 and TRBJ1-3): DAGVTQSPTHLIKTRGQQVTLRCSPKSGHDTVSWYQQALGQGPQFIFQYYEEEERQRGNFPDRFSGHQFPNYSSELNVNALLLGDSALYLCASSLASEGSGNTIYFGEGSWLTVV.

The gene calls are TRBV28 and TRBJ1-5; possibly TRBD1 for D (6 bases). The CDR3 has 14 residues. The V end was cut by 6 bases, the J end by 7 bases, with 16 bases between. CDR1 and CDR2 from the germline V gene are MDHEN and SYDVKM. In nucleotides, the CDR3 is TGTGCCAGCAGCCAACAGGGCTGGAGGCAGCCCCAGCATTTT. Translated: CASSQQGWRQPQHF.

V and J are TRBV7-9 and TRBJ1-1; D not resolved. The length of the CDR3 is 12 residues. The germline CDR1 and CDR2 sequences are SEHNR and FQNEAQ (reference sequence). Between the trimmed V and J ends, which lost 1 base and 6 bases, there was a span of 6 bases. The CDR3 DNA follows: TGTGCCAGCAGCTTAGGTTTCGCTGAAGCTTTCTTT. This encodes CASSLGFAEAFF. Full variable domain (missing parts from reference TRBV7-9 and TRBJ1-1): DTGVSQNPRHKITKRGQNVTFRCDPISEHNRLYWYRQTLGQGPEFLTYFQNEAQLEKSRLLSDRFSAERPKGSFSTLEIQRTEQGDSAMYLCASSLGFAEAFFGQGTRLTVV.

This chain joins TRBV28 and TRBJ1-1; D gene unclear. V was clipped by 7 bases and J by 1 base, with 13 bases between them. Germline CDR1 and CDR2: MDHEN and SYDVKM. The CDR3 is made up of 14 amino acids. The CDR3 sequence: CASNPLGPNTEAFF. In DNA form, the CDR3 reads TGTGCCAGCAATCCTCTTGGCCCGAACACTGAAGCTTTCTTT.

This chain connects TRBV15 to TRBJ1-5; D may be TRBD1 (5 bases). The CDR3 is made up of 14 amino acids. CDR1 and CDR2 (germline): LNHNV, YYDKDF (reference sequence). The V end was cut by 1 base, the J end by 4 bases, with 8 bases between. The CDR3 loop is CATSRARQNQPQHF. The DNA for the CDR3 is TGTGCCACCAGCAGAGCCCGACAGAATCAGCCCCAGCATTTT.

The gene calls are TRBV6-7 and TRBJ2-7; D uncertain. TRBV6-7 is noted as an ORF with a role that remains uncertain. There are 12 residues in the CDR3. Between the trimmed V and J ends, which lost 10 bases and 2 bases, there was a span of 12 bases. Here the CDR3 reads CAIKTETYEQYF. In nucleotides, the CDR3 is TGTGCCATCAAGACTGAGACCTACGAGCAGTACTTC.

The gene calls are TRBV4-1 and TRBJ2-5, with a weak D call TRBD2 (6 bases). CDR1 MGHRA and CDR2 YSYEKL come from the germline V gene. The V gene lost 3 bases and the J gene lost 0 bases, with 14 bases spanning the gap. The CDR3 totals 16 residues. In nucleotides, the CDR3 is TGCGCCAGCAGCCACCCAGCGGGCACCTACCAAGAGACCCAGTACTTC. Encoded protein: CASSHPAGTYQETQYF.

This rearrangement joins TRBV7-9 to TRBJ2-2; 7 bases are shared with TRBD1. The length of the CDR3 is 18 residues. Germline values: CDR1 SEHNR, CDR2 FQNEAQ (reference sequence). The J segment lost 3 bases and the V segment lost 1 base, leaving 11 bases of the junction unmatched. The CDR3 DNA follows: TGTGCCAGCAGCTTAGTTCCACGACAGGGTGCGGACACCGGGGAGCTGTTTTTT. This translates into CASSLVPRQGADTGELFF. The full variable domain, in which reference TRBV7-9 and TRBJ2-2 provide the parts outside the CDR3, is DTGVSQNPRHKITKRGQNVTFRCDPISEHNRLYWYRQTLGQGPEFLTYFQNEAQLEKSRLLSDRFSAERPKGSFSTLEIQRTEQGDSAMYLCASSLVPRQGADTGELFFGEGSRLTVL.

The chain couples TRBV5-1 to TRBJ2-7, with D hard to call. Trimming pared 5 bases from V and 4 bases from J, leaving 25 bases between. CDR3 size: 17 residues. Germline V gene sequence: CDR1 SGHRS, CDR2 YFSETQ. The CDR3 DNA is TGCGCCAGCAGGTGGTCAGGCGTACAATCCGGCGCTTACGAGCAGTACTTC. Encoded protein: CASRWSGVQSGAYEQYF.

This rearrangement joins TRBV27 to TRBJ1-1, with 8 bases aligning to TRBD1. Germline CDR1 is MNHEY and CDR2 is SMNVEV (reference sequence). The CDR3 consists of 16 residues. V lost 5 bases and J lost 7; bases outside the gene matches: 15. CDR3 coding DNA: TGTGCCAGCAGTCTCCAGCCGACAGGGGCAATCATTGAAGCTTTCTTT. Encoded protein: CASSLQPTGAIIEAFF.

The rearrangement links TRBV18 to TRBJ2-5; D is uncertain. The CDR3 has 14 amino acids. The V end was cut by 0 bases, the J end by 4 bases, with 9 bases between. The germline CDR1 and CDR2 sequences are KGHSH and LQKENI. The CDR3 DNA is TGTGCCAGCTCACCACCGTTTCTTCGAGAGACCCAGTACTTC. Protein product: CASSPPFLRETQYF.

V and J are TRBV19 and TRBJ2-1, with TRBD2 matching over 9 bases. CDR1 and CDR2 (germline): LNHDA, SQIVND (reference sequence). V trimming: 2 bases; J trimming: 2 bases; junction bases outside the gene matches: 4. The CDR3 loop spans 16 amino acids. This CDR3 reads CASSIRLAVPYNEQFF. For the CDR3, the DNA is TGTGCCAGTAGTATACGACTAGCGGTCCCCTACAATGAGCAGTTCTTC.

The CDR3 loop is CASSFPWDEQYF. In DNA, the CDR3 is TGTGCCAGCAGCTTCCCTTGGGACGAGCAGTACTTC. The rearrangement uses TRBV7-2 and TRBJ2-7; D is unresolved. Trimming took off 3 bases at V and 5 bases at J, with 8 bases between the two ends. CDR1 is SGHTA and CDR2 is FQGNSA in the germline V gene. The CDR3 runs 12 residues.

V usage is TRBV7-9 and J usage is TRBJ1-1; perhaps TRBD1 as D (5 bases). Trimming cost V 9 bases and J 8 bases, with 19 bases left between them. There are 13 residues in the CDR3. Germline CDR1 SEHNR, CDR2 FQNEAQ (reference sequence). CDR3 loop: CASQDRGGREAFF. DNA of the CDR3: TGTGCCAGTCAAGATCGTGGGGGGAGGGAAGCTTTCTTT.

J is TRBJ2-7 and V is TRBV29-1, with D perhaps being TRBD1 or TRBD2 (6 bases each). V shed 7 bases and J shed 4 bases, with 17 bases lying between them. This CDR3 comprises 13 residues. Germline loops: CDR1 SQVTM, CDR2 ANQGSEA. This chain's CDR3 is CSAVRGDSYEQYF. The CDR3 DNA reads TGCAGCGCCGTTAGGGGGGATTCTTACGAGCAGTACTTC.

CDR3 DNA sequence: TGTGCCAGCAGCGAAACGGGACAGCAGACTCCCCTCCAGTACTTC. This translates into CASSETGQQTPLQYF. J is TRBJ2-7 and V is TRBV7-9; the match to TRBD1 covers 7 bases. Unmatched junction bases numbered 17, after V lost 5 bases and J lost 10 bases. The CDR3 has 15 residues. Germline V CDR1 and CDR2: SEHNR, FQNEAQ (reference sequence). Variable domain in full (rest from reference TRBV7-9 and TRBJ2-7): DTGVSQNPRHKITKRGQNVTFRCDPISEHNRLYWYRQTLGQGPEFLTYFQNEAQLEKSRLLSDRFSAERPKGSFSTLEIQRTEQGDSAMYLCASSETGQQTPLQYFGPGTRLTVT.

The chain joins TRBV18 to TRBJ2-7; TRBD1 agrees at 7 bases. Trimming took 6 bases from V and 0 from J; bases not matched to a gene: 5. CDR3 length equals 14 residues. Germline V gives CDR1 KGHSH, CDR2 LQKENI. CDR3 sequence: CASSDRVSSYEQYF. CDR3 bases: TGTGCCAGCTCCGACAGGGTTAGCTCCTACGAGCAGTACTTC.

The chain has TRBV7-6 and TRBJ2-1; D possibly corresponds to TRBD1 (6 bases). The CDR3 extends over 16 amino acids. Deletions cut 5 bases from V and 4 bases from J, with 18 bases between. The germline CDR1 and CDR2 sequences are SGHVS and FNYEAQ. The CDR3 protein is CASSLNRARAYNEQFF. The CDR3 DNA reads as TGTGCCAGCAGCCTAAACAGGGCCAGAGCGTACAATGAGCAGTTCTTC.

V is TRBV4-1 and J is TRBJ2-5; 9 bases match TRBD2. J gave up 4 bases and V 0 bases, and 6 bases lay outside the gene matches. The germline V gene encodes CDR1 MGHRA and CDR2 YSYEKL. The CDR3 has 16 residues. The CDR3 bases are TGCGCCAGCAGCCAAGAGGGTCTAGCGGGATTAGAGACCCAGTACTTC. Protein sequence: CASSQEGLAGLETQYF.

This clone showed up just a few times. The V gene is TRBV19, the J gene TRBJ1-5; D unclear. The V and J ends lost 5 bases and 4 bases respectively, with 12 bases between them. Germline V CDR1 and CDR2: LNHDA, SQIVND (reference sequence). This CDR3 region has 14 residues. DNA for the CDR3: TGTGCCAGTAGTCTTCTTGACAAGAATCAGCCCCAGCATTTT. Its translation: CASSLLDKNQPQHF. Drawing the rest from reference TRBV19 and TRBJ1-5, the complete variable domain is DGGITQSPKYLFRKEGQNVTLSCEQNLNHDAMYWYRQDPGQGLRLIYYSQIVNDFQKGDIAEGYSVSREKKESFPLTVTSAQKNPTAFYLCASSLLDKNQPQHFGDGTRLSIL.

The V call is TRBV6-9, the J call TRBJ2-5; D is possibly TRBD1 (6 bases). The ends were cut back, 4 bases at V and 3 bases at J, with 18 bases in the middle. The CDR3 covers 16 residues. Germline assignment: CDR1 MNHGY and CDR2 SVAAGI. The chain's CDR3 is CASSSTGLTGKETQYF. The CDR3, as DNA: TGTGCCAGCAGTTCCACCGGGCTAACAGGGAAAGAGACCCAGTACTTC.

Comments on this clone: In the same sample, other DNA sequences code for this CDR3. The V call is TRBV19, the J call TRBJ2-7; tentative D call: TRBD1 (6 bases). Germline loops: CDR1 LNHDA, CDR2 SQIVND (reference sequence). The CDR3 runs to 13 residues. The ends were cut back, 5 bases at V and 1 base at J, with 9 bases in the middle. The CDR3 DNA reads TGTGCCAGTAGTGGCGGACAGTCCTACGAGCAGTACTTC. Its translation is CASSGGQSYEQYF.

The chain combines TRBV4-3 with TRBJ1-4; a weak D match, TRBD1 (5 bases). This CDR3 region has 16 residues. The germline V and J ends were trimmed by 4 bases and 8 bases, with 20 bases remaining between them. The germline CDR1 and CDR2 sequences are LGHNA and YSLEER. CDR3 loop: CASSPSPGPPREKLFF. CDR3 DNA: TGCGCCAGCAGCCCTTCTCCGGGGCCCCCTCGCGAAAAACTGTTTTTT.

V and J are TRBV29-1 and TRBJ1-2; the D gene is possibly TRBD1 (6 bases). The V gene's germline CDR1 is SQVTM and CDR2 ANQGSEA. The CDR3 is 12 amino acids. The V end lost 4 bases, the J end lost 4 bases, and 10 bases lay between the germline ends. The CDR3 bases are TGCAGCGTTGGTGCAGGGGTCTATGGCTACACCTTC. Translation gives CSVGAGVYGYTF.

The chain couples TRBV14 to TRBJ2-3; TRBD2 might be the D (5 bases). Germline V gives CDR1 SGHDN, CDR2 FVKESK. The CDR3 runs to 15 residues. V lost 5 bases and J 0 bases, leaving 12 bases between the germline ends. CDR3 nucleotide sequence: TGTGCCAGCAGCTATGGACTGTCTAGCACAGATACGCAGTATTTT. Its translation is CASSYGLSSTDTQYF.

The chain couples TRBV27 to TRBJ2-7; 10 bases match TRBD1. Germline lookup yields CDR1 MNHEY and CDR2 SMNVEV (reference sequence). Trimming removed 6 bases from V and 0 bases from J; junction bases left unmatched: 2. The CDR3 is 14 residues long. CDR3 in DNA: TGTGCCAGCAGGGGACAGGGGAGCTCCTACGAGCAGTACTTC. Residues: CASRGQGSSYEQYF.